These T cell receptor beta chains were read from a single sample in a study of blood T cell repertoires in COVID-19. Using immunoSEQ multiplex PCR, the repertoire was profiled, and TCRdb retains in-frame clones only, with some absent. The repertoire includes fewer than 500,000 clones, roughly 90% of them detected once, and 0.97% sits in the top ten. Sequencing was performed on PBMCs or T cells enriched from blood (not recorded which). Every receptor here comes from a woman between 25 and 40 years old with acute COVID-19. Both conserved end residues are part of each CDR3. A D gene is named only where the DNA matches it firmly. Rows may omit the clone size; those that give it use once, few, many or a size class.

J: TRBJ1-1; size: .; D: TRBD1; V: TRBV29-1; DNA: TGCAGCGTTGGATCCGACAGGGGGCGTGACTTT; CDR3: CSVGSDRGRDF
J: TRBJ2-7; size: .; D: TRBD2; V: TRBV7-7; DNA: TGTGCCAGCAGCTTACAGCGGGGGCCTTCCTACGAGCAGTACTTC; CDR3: CASSLQRGPSYEQYF
J: TRBJ1-4; size: .; D: .; V: TRBV5-1; DNA: TGCGCCAGCAGCTTGGGAGGGTTGGGGGAAAAACTGTTTTTT; CDR3: CASSLGGLGEKLFF
J: TRBJ2-1; size: .; D: TRBD2; V: TRBV10-1; DNA: TGCGCCAGCAGTGTAACCGGCAGCGGGAGGAATGAGCAGTTCTTC; CDR3: CASSVTGSGRNEQFF
J: TRBJ2-7; size: .; D: .; V: TRBV19; DNA: TGTGCCAGTAGTAGGATCGGGAGCTCCTACGAGCAGTACTTC; CDR3: CASSRIGSSYEQYF
J: TRBJ2-7; size: .; D: .; V: TRBV6-5; DNA: TGTGCCAGCAGTTATCCAGGGGCCTACGAGCAGTACTTC; CDR3: CASSYPGAYEQYF
J: TRBJ1-6; size: .; D: TRBD1; V: TRBV27; DNA: TGTGCCAGCAGTTTTGACAGGGCAAATTCACCCCTCCACTTT; CDR3: CASSFDRANSPLHF
J: TRBJ1-1; size: .; D: .; V: TRBV13; DNA: TGTGCCAGCAGCCCCGACAGTCCTATGAACACTGAAGCTTTCTTT; CDR3: CASSPDSPMNTEAFF
J: TRBJ2-2; size: .; D: .; V: TRBV12-5; DNA: TGTGCTAGTGCGGTCTTAGAGTCCGGGGAGCTGTTTTTT; CDR3: CASAVLESGELFF
J: TRBJ1-5; size: .; D: .; V: TRBV15; DNA: TGTGCCACCAGCAGCGGGGAGGCAGGGCGTAATTTCCAGCCCCAGCATTTT; CDR3: CATSSGEAGRNFQPQHF
J: TRBJ1-3; size: .; D: .; V: TRBV6-4; DNA: TGTGCCAGCAGTACAGGTTACTCTGGAAACACCATATATTTT; CDR3: CASSTGYSGNTIYF
J: TRBJ2-6; size: few; D: TRBD1; V: TRBV5-1; DNA: TGCGCCAGCAGCTTGGAGACAGGGGTTGGGGCCAACGTCCTGACTTTC; CDR3: CASSLETGVGANVLTF
J: TRBJ2-1; size: .; D: TRBD2; V: TRBV28; DNA: TGTGCCAGCAGTTCCGAAGGGACTAGTCCATACAATGAGCAGTTCTTC; CDR3: CASSSEGTSPYNEQFF
J: TRBJ1-1; size: few; D: .; V: TRBV2; DNA: TGTGCCAGCGAGGTCGGCTTGAACACTGAAGCTTTCTTT; CDR3: CASEVGLNTEAFF
J: TRBJ1-1; size: few; D: .; V: TRBV5-1; DNA: TGCGCCAGCAGCCAAAGACAGGCACCCGGGGACACTGAAGCTTTCTTT; CDR3: CASSQRQAPGDTEAFF
J: TRBJ2-5; size: .; D: .; V: TRBV21-1; DNA: TGTGCCAGCAGCAAAGGGGGCCGGACAGGGAAGTTAGGAGAGACCCAGTACTTC; CDR3: CASSKGGRTGKLGETQYF
J: TRBJ2-7; size: .; D: .; V: TRBV11-2; DNA: TGTGCCAGCAGCTACACGAACCAGGGTTATGGGCAGTACTTC; CDR3: CASSYTNQGYGQYF
J: TRBJ1-6; size: once; D: .; V: TRBV18; DNA: TGTGCCAGCTCACCGCAAAGTCTGCTATCTGATTCACCCCTCCACTTT; CDR3: CASSPQSLLSDSPLHF
J: TRBJ1-1; size: .; D: TRBD1; V: TRBV13; DNA: TGTGCCAGCAGCCTGGGGACAGGTGACTTGAACACTGAAGCTTTCTTT; CDR3: CASSLGTGDLNTEAFF
J: TRBJ2-1; size: few; D: .; V: TRBV6-1; DNA: TGTGCCAGCAGTGAGCGGTCCTACAATGAGCAGTTCTTC; CDR3: CASSERSYNEQFF
J: TRBJ2-3; size: .; D: .; V: TRBV18; DNA: TGTGCCAGCTCACAAACCGGGGATACGCAGTATTTT; CDR3: CASSQTGDTQYF
J: TRBJ1-1; size: .; D: TRBD1; V: TRBV10-2; DNA: TGCGCCAGCAGGCAGGGGGCTGAAGCTTTCTTT; CDR3: CASRQGAEAFF
J: TRBJ1-2; size: .; D: .; V: TRBV2; DNA: TGTGCCAGCAATCCGACAGACTTC; CDR3: CASNPTDF
J: TRBJ1-1; size: .; D: .; V: TRBV7-9; DNA: TGTGCCAGCAGCTGGGGACTTTTT; CDR3: CASSWGLF
J: TRBJ1-1; size: once; D: .; V: TRBV6-1; DNA: TGTGCCAGCAGTGAACGGGGAGGATCGAACACTGAAGCTTTCTTT; CDR3: CASSERGGSNTEAFF
J: TRBJ2-7; size: .; D: TRBD2; V: TRBV3-1/TRBV3-2; DNA: TGTGCCAGCAGCCCCCCAGGAGGGACTAGCCCTAACTACGAGCAGTACTTC; CDR3: CASSPPGGTSPNYEQYF
J: TRBJ2-1; size: few; D: TRBD2; V: TRBV9; DNA: TGTGCCAGCAGCGTAGGGCTAGCGGGGGGCCTATACTACAATGAGCAGTTCTTC; CDR3: CASSVGLAGGLYYNEQFF
J: TRBJ1-1; size: .; D: .; V: TRBV20-1; DNA: TGCAGTGCCCTACTGAACACTGAAGCTTTCTTT; CDR3: CSALLNTEAFF
J: TRBJ2-2; size: .; D: .; V: TRBV5-1; DNA: TGCGCCAGCAGCTTGGACGGGGGAGGCGGGGAGCTGTTTTTT; CDR3: CASSLDGGGGELFF
J: TRBJ2-2; size: .; D: TRBD2; V: TRBV5-8; DNA: TGTGCCAGCAGCTCTCCCCGACTAGCGGGGGCTACCGGGGAGCTGTTTTTT; CDR3: CASSSPRLAGATGELFF
J: TRBJ2-2; size: .; D: TRBD1; V: TRBV6-5; DNA: TGTGCCAGCAGTTCGCGACAGGGTATTATCGGGGAGCTGTTTTTT; CDR3: CASSSRQGIIGELFF
J: TRBJ1-2; size: .; D: TRBD1; V: TRBV5-4; DNA: TGTGCCAGCACCAACATGGGGCAGGGGGCAATTGGCTACACCTTC; CDR3: CASTNMGQGAIGYTF
J: TRBJ1-1; size: .; D: .; V: TRBV7-3; DNA: TGTGCCAGCAGCGCGCAAGGGGGAACTGAAGCTTTCTTT; CDR3: CASSAQGGTEAFF
J: TRBJ1-6; size: few; D: .; V: TRBV5-1; DNA: TGCGCCAGCAGCCGGAGCGGGGCAGGGGCTCTGGGAGGAGAGTCACCCCTCCACTTT; CDR3: CASSRSGAGALGGESPLHF
J: TRBJ2-3; size: .; D: TRBD1; V: TRBV19; DNA: TGTGCCAGTAGTCTGCCGGACAGGGGGCTCTCTGATACGCAGTATTTT; CDR3: CASSLPDRGLSDTQYF
J: TRBJ2-5; size: many; D: TRBD2; V: TRBV5-1; DNA: TGCGCCAGCAGCCCCTGGGAGGGATGGGAGACCCAGTACTTC; CDR3: CASSPWEGWETQYF
J: TRBJ2-1; size: .; D: TRBD1; V: TRBV4-1; DNA: TGCGCCAGCAGCTCGCGACAGGGGGCCGGTAATGAGCAGTTCTTC; CDR3: CASSSRQGAGNEQFF
J: TRBJ1-2; size: .; D: .; V: TRBV18; DNA: TGTGCCAGCTCACCATTTTCTGGGGGCAAATCTGGTGGCTACACCTTC; CDR3: CASSPFSGGKSGGYTF
J: TRBJ2-5; size: .; D: .; V: TRBV5-5; DNA: TGTGCCAGCAGCTTGTCAGGGGCAGGGACGGAGACCCAGTACTTC; CDR3: CASSLSGAGTETQYF
J: TRBJ1-1; size: .; D: .; V: TRBV12-3/TRBV12-4; DNA: TGTGCCAGCAGCCTAAACAGGGCTGAAGCTTTCTTT; CDR3: CASSLNRAEAFF
J: TRBJ1-4; size: .; D: .; V: TRBV19; DNA: TGTGCCAGTAGTACAGGGGACTACTATAATGAAAAACTGTTTTTT; CDR3: CASSTGDYYNEKLFF
J: TRBJ1-6; size: .; D: .; V: TRBV2; DNA: TGTGCCAGCAGTGATGGTCCTAACGAGTCGTCACCCCTCCACTTT; CDR3: CASSDGPNESSPLHF
J: TRBJ2-1; size: .; D: .; V: TRBV20-1; DNA: TGCAGTGCTAGGGGACTCAATGAGCAGTTCTTC; CDR3: CSARGLNEQFF
J: TRBJ1-5; size: .; D: TRBD1; V: TRBV6-4; DNA: TGTGCCAGCAGTGTCCCCGGGACAGGGTCCCCATATAGCAATCAGCCCCAGCATTTT; CDR3: CASSVPGTGSPYSNQPQHF
J: TRBJ2-1; size: .; D: .; V: TRBV9; DNA: TGTGCCAGCAGCTTCCGGGACTTCCATTACAATGAGCAGTTCTTC; CDR3: CASSFRDFHYNEQFF
J: TRBJ1-2; size: .; D: .; V: TRBV29-1; DNA: TGCAGCGTTGAAGAGGCGGGGGGGCTCGGCTACACCTTC; CDR3: CSVEEAGGLGYTF
J: TRBJ1-3; size: once; D: .; V: TRBV3-1/TRBV3-2; DNA: TGTGCCAGCAGCCAATGGGCCGTCTCTGGAAACACCATATATTTT; CDR3: CASSQWAVSGNTIYF
J: TRBJ2-2; size: .; D: TRBD1; V: TRBV6-5; DNA: TGTGCCAGCAGGTGGACAGGGTATACACCCGGGGAGCTGTTTTTT; CDR3: CASRWTGYTPGELFF